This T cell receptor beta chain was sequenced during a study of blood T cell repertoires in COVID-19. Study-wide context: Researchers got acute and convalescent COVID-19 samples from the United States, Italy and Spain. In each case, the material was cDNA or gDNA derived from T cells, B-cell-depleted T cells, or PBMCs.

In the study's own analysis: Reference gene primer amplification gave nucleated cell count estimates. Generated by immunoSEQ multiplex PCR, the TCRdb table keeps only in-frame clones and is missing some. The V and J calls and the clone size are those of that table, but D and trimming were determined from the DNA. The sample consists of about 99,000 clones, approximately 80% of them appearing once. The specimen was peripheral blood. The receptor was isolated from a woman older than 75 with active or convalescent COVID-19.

The chain's CDR3 is CASSYSEGATEAFF. The CDR3 DNA sequence: TGTGCCAGCAGTTACTCTGAGGGTGCCACTGAAGCTTTCTTT. The chain couples TRBV6-5 to TRBJ1-1; D remains unclear. The CDR3 runs to 14 residues. Germline assignment: CDR1 MNHEY and CDR2 SVGAGI. With 0 bases removed from V and 4 bases from J, the gap between germline ends came to 9 bases.